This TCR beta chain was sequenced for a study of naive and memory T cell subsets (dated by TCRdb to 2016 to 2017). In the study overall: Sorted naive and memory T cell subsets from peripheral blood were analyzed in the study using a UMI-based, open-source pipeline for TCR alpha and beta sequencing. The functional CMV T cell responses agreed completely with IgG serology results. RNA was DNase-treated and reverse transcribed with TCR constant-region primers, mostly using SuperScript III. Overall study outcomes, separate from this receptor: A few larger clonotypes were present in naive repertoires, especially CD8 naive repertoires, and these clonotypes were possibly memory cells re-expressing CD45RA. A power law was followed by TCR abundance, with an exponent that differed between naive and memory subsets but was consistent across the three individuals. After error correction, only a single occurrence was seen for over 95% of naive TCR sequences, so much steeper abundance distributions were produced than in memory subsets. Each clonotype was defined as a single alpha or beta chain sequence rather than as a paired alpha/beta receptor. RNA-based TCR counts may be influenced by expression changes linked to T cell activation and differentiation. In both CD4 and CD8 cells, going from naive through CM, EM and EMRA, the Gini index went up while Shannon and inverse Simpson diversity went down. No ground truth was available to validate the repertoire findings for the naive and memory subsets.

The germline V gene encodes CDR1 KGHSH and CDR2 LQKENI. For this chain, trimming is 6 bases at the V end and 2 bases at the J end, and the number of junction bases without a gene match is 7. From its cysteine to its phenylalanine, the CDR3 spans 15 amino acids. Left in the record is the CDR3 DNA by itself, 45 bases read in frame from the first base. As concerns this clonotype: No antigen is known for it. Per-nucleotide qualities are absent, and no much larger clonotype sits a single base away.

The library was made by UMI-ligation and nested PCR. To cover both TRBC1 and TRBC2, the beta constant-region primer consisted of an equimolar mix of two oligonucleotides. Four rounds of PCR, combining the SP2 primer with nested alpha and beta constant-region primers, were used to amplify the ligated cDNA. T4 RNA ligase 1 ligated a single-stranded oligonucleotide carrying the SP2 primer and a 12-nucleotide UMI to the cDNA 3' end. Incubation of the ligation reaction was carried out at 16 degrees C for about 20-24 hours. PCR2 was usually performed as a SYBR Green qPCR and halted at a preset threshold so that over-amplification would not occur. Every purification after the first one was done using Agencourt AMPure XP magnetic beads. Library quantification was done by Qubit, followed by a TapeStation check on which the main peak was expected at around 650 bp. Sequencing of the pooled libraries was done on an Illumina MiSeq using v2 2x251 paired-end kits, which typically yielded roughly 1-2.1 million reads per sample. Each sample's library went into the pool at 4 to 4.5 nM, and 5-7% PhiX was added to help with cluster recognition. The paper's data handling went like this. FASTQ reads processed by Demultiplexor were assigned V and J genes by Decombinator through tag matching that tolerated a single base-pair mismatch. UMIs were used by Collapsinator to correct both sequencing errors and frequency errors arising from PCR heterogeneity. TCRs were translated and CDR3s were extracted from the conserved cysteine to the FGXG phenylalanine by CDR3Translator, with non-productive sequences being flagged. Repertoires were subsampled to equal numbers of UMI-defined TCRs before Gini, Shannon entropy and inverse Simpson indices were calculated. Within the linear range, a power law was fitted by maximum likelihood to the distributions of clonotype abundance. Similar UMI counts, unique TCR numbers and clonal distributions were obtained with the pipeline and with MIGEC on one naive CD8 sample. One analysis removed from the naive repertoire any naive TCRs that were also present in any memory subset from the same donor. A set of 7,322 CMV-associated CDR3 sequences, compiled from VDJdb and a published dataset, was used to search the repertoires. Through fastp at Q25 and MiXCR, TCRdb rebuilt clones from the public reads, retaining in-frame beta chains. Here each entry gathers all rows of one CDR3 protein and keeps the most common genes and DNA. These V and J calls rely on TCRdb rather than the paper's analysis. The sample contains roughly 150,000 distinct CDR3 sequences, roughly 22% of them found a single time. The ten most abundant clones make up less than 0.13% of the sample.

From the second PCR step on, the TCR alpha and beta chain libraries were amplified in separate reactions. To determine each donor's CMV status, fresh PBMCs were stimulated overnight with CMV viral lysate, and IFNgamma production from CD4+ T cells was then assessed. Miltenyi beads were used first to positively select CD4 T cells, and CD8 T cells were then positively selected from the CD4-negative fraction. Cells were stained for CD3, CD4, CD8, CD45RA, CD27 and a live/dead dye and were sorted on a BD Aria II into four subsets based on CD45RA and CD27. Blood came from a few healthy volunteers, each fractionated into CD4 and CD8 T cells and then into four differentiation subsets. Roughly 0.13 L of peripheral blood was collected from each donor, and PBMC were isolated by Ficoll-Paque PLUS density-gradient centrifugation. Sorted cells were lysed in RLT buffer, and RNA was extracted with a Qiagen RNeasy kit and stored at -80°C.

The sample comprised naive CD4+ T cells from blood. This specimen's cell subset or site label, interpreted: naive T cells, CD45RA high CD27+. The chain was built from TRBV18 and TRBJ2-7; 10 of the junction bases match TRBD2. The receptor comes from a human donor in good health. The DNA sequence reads TGTGCCAGCTCTTCTGGACTAGCGGAGGCCTACGAGCAGTACTTC. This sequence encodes CASSSGLAEAYEQYF.